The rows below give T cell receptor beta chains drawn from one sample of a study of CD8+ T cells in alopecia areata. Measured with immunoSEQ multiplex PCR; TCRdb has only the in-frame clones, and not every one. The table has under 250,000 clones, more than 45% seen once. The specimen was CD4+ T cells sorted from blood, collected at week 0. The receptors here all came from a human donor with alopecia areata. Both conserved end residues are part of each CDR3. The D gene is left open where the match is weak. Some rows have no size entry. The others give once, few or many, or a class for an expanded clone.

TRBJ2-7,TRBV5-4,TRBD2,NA,TGTGCCAGCAGCTTAGCGGGAGGGCCCTTGGAGCAGTACTTC,CASSLAGGPLEQYF
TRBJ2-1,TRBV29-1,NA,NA,TGCAGCGTTGCCGGGGAGCGCTACAATGAGCAGTTCTTC,CSVAGERYNEQFF
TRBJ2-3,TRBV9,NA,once,TGTGCCAGCAGCAGAGACCGACAGGACGGGGATACGCAGTATTTT,CASSRDRQDGDTQYF
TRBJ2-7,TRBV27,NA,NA,TGTGCCAGCAGTTCACCCAGGGCCTACGAGCAGTACTTC,CASSSPRAYEQYF
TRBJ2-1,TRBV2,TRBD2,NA,TGTGCCAGCAGTGAAGTAGTAGTGGGACTAGCGGGCTACAATGAGCAGTTCTTC,CASSEVVVGLAGYNEQFF
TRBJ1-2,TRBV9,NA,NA,TGTGCCAGCAGCACTCGCGGGTTAGCTAACTATGGCTACACCTTC,CASSTRGLANYGYTF
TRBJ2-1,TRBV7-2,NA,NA,TGTGCCAGCAACCCCACGTGGGGGCTAGACAATGAGCAGTTCTTC,CASNPTWGLDNEQFF
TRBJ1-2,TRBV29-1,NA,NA,TGCAGCGTGATAAACTGGAACAGGGCCGCGGACTATGGCTACACCTTC,CSVINWNRAADYGYTF
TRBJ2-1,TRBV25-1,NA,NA,TGTGCCAGCAGTGAACAGGGATATGAGCAGTTCTTC,CASSEQGYEQFF
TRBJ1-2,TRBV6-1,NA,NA,TGTGCCAGCAGTGAAGCGCTTCTTTACCAGGGGTATGGCTACACCTTC,CASSEALLYQGYGYTF
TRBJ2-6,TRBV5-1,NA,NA,TGCGCCAGCAGCCCGAGTTCTGGGGCCAACGTCCTGACTTTC,CASSPSSGANVLTF
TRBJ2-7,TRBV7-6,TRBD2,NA,TGTGCCAGCAGCTTACAGGCGGGAGGGTACGAGCAGTACTTC,CASSLQAGGYEQYF
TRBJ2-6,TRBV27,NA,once,TGTGCCAGCAGTCCCTCTTACTCTGGGGCCAACGTCCTGACTTTC,CASSPSYSGANVLTF
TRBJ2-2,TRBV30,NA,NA,TGTGCCTGGAGTGTACGGGGATTCGGCAACACCGGGGAGCTGTTTTTT,CAWSVRGFGNTGELFF
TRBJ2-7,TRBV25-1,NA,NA,TGTGCCAGCAGTGGGGGCTTCTACGAGCAGTACTTC,CASSGGFYEQYF
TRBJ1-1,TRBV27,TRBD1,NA,TGTGCCAGCAGTCTCCTCGGGACAGTTATGAACACTGAAGCTTTCTTT,CASSLLGTVMNTEAFF
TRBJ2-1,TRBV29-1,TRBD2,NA,TGCAGCGTTGAGACCAGCGGGAGATACAATGAGCAGTTCTTC,CSVETSGRYNEQFF
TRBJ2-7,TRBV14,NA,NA,TGTGCCAGCAGCCAAGGGGTGTACAGGAGGAACGAGCAGTACTTC,CASSQGVYRRNEQYF
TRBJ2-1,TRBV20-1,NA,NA,TGCAGTGCCGAGGTTTTGGATGAGCAGTTCTTC,CSAEVLDEQFF
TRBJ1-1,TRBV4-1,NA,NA,TGCGCCAGCAGCCAAGTCCTTAGGACAGATTACACTGAAGCTTTCTTT,CASSQVLRTDYTEAFF
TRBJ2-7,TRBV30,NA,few,TGTGCCTGGAGTGTACCACAGGTGCCCTACGAGCAGTACTTC,CAWSVPQVPYEQYF
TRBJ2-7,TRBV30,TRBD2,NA,TGTGCCTGGAGTCTGAGCGGGAGATTCCTGGACGAGCAGTACTTC,CAWSLSGRFLDEQYF
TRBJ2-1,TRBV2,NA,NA,TGTGCCAGCAGAAGACAGTTGTGGAACAATGAGCAGTTCTTC,CASRRQLWNNEQFF
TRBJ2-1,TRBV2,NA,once,TGTGCCAGCGGGCTAGAATTCTCCCATGAGCAGTTCTTC,CASGLEFSHEQFF
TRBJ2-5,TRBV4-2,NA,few,TGTGCCAGCAGCCAAACCATGCGGGACACACAAGAGACCCAGTACTTC,CASSQTMRDTQETQYF
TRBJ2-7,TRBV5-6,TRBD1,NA,TGTGCCAGCAGCTTAGACAGGGGAGGCTACGAGCAGTACTTC,CASSLDRGGYEQYF
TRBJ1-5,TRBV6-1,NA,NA,TGTGCCAGCAGTGACGGGGGGCGTCAGCCCCAGCATTTT,CASSDGGRQPQHF
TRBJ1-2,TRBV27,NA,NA,TGTGCCAGCAGTTTTACCGGGGGCTATGGCTACACCTTC,CASSFTGGYGYTF
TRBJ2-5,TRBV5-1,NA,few,TGCGCCAGCAGCTCTCAAGAGACCCAGTACTTC,CASSSQETQYF
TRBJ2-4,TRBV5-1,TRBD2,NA,TGCGCCAGCAGCCCGCTCTCCGGGACTAGCGGGACTGACATTCAGTACTTC,CASSPLSGTSGTDIQYF
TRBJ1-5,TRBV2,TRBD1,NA,TGTGCCAGCAGGGCTGGGACAGCAAATCAGCCCCAGCATTTT,CASRAGTANQPQHF
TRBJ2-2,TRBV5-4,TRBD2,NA,TGTGCCAGCAGCTTGCTACGACTAGCGGACCGCCCCGGGGAGCTGTTTTTT,CASSLLRLADRPGELFF
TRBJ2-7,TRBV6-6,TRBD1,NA,TGTGCCAGCAGTTACGAAGGACAGGGACCCTACGAGCAGTACTTC,CASSYEGQGPYEQYF
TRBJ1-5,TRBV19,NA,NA,TGTGCCAGTAGGGAGCAGAGCGATCAGCCCCAGCATTTT,CASREQSDQPQHF
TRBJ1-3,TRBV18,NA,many,TGTGCCAGCTCAGCGGTTGGAAACACCATATATTTT,CASSAVGNTIYF
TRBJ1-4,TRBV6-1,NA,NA,TGTGCCAGCAGTGATGTTAGGCAGGGAGGGAATGAAAAACTGTTTTTT,CASSDVRQGGNEKLFF
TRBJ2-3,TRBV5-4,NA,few,TGTGCCAGCAGCTTGGGGGGTCCAGGGATCACAGATACGCAGTATTTT,CASSLGGPGITDTQYF
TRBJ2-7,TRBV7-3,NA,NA,TGTGCCAGCAGCTTACAGGGAACCTACGAGCAGTACTTC,CASSLQGTYEQYF
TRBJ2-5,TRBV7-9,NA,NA,TGTGCCAGCAGCTACAGCCAAGAGACCCAGTACTTC,CASSYSQETQYF
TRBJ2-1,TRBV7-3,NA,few,TGTGCCAGCAGTCCTAGCGCCCGGAGCTCCTACAATGAGCAGTTCTTC,CASSPSARSSYNEQFF
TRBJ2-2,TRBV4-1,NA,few,TGCGCCAGCAGCCAAGTCGGCTTAGGGCCGAACACCGGGGAGCTGTTTTTT,CASSQVGLGPNTGELFF
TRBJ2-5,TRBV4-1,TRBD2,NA,TGCGCCAGCTCAAAGACGGGGGGAGAGACCCAGTACTTC,CASSKTGGETQYF
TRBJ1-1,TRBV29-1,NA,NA,TGCAGCGCCGATAGGGGAATCACTGAAGCTTTCTTT,CSADRGITEAFF
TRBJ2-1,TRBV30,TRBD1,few,TGTGCCTGGAGTCGACAGGGAAATGAGCAGTTCTTC,CAWSRQGNEQFF